The sequence of this T cell receptor beta chain was determined in a study of blood T cell repertoires in COVID-19. Study information: Whether acute or convalescent, the COVID-19 samples came from the United States, Italy and Spain. Sources were T cells, B-cell-depleted T cells, or PBMCs; the material itself was cDNA or gDNA.

The germline V gene encodes CDR1 MNHEY and CDR2 SVGEGT. Trimming left V 2 bases short and J 0 bases short, with 8 bases between. This CDR3 spans 15 amino acids. Methods used by the authors: Estimation of nucleated cell counts was performed using reference gene primer amplification. The assay was immunoSEQ multiplex PCR, and TCRdb's table has in-frame clones only and misses some. The DNA gave D and trimming, while V, J and clone size come from that table. The sample has roughly 68,000 clones; 90% are singletons. Seattle's cohort entered during active infection and was followed longitudinally. The genes are TRBV6-2 or TRBV6-3 and TRBJ1-5; D is undetermined. This clonotype was obtained from a man between 50 and 59 years old with COVID-19, enrolled during active disease. Sequencing input: peripheral blood. DNA of the CDR3: TGTGCCAGCAGTTACACTGACACTAGCAATCAGCCCCAGCATTTT. It encodes CASSYTDTSNQPQHF.